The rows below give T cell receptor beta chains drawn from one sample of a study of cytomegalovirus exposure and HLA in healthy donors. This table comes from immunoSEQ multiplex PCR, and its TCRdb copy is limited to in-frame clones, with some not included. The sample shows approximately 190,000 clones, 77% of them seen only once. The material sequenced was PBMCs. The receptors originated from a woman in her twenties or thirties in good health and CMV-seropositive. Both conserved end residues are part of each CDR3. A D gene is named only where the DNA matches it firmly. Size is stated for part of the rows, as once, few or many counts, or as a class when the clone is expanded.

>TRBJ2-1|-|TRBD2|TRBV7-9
CASSLAVVAGAHNEQFF
TGTGCCAGCAGCTTAGCCGTTGTAGCGGGGGCCCACAATGAGCAGTTCTTC
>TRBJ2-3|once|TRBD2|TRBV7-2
CASSLPGLAPPDTQYF
TGTGCCAGCAGCTTACCGGGACTAGCGCCCCCAGATACGCAGTATTTT
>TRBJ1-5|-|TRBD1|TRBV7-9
CASSEGASNQPQHF
TGTGCCAGCAGCGAGGGGGCGAGCAATCAGCCCCAGCATTTT
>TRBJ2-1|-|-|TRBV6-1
CATQSGTSSRQFF
TGTGCCACCCAATCCGGGACTTCCTCGCGGCAGTTCTTC
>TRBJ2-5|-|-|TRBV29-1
CSVVKLQETQYF
TGCAGCGTCGTGAAACTCCAAGAGACCCAGTACTTC
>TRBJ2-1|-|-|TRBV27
CASSSYGTTPLEQFF
TGTGCCAGCAGTTCCTACGGGACAACACCTCTCGAGCAGTTCTTC
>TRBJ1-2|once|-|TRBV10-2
CASGRLGHYGYTF
TGCGCCAGTGGGAGGTTAGGACACTATGGCTACACCTTC
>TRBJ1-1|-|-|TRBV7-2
CASSFIREAEAFF
TGTGCCAGCAGCTTTATAAGAGAGGCTGAAGCTTTCTTT
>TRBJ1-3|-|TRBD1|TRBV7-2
CASSLGQGALGNTIYF
TGTGCCAGCAGCCTGGGACAGGGGGCGCTTGGAAACACCATATATTTT
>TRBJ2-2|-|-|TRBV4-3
CASSGLLNTGELFF
TGCGCCAGCAGCGGACTATTGAACACCGGGGAGCTGTTTTTT
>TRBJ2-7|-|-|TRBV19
CASRSFYEQYF
TGTGCCAGCCGGTCTTTTTACGAGCAGTACTTC
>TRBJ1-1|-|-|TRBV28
CATSFSTNRAEAFF
TGTGCCACCTCTTTCTCTACCAACAGGGCTGAAGCTTTCTTT
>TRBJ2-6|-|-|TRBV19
CASSIRLGLSGANVLTF
TGTGCCAGTAGTATTCGTCTGGGACTCTCTGGGGCCAACGTCCTGACTTTC
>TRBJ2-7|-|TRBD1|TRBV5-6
CASSLAGGAIGQYF
TGTGCCAGCAGCTTGGCAGGGGGCGCGATCGGGCAGTACTTC
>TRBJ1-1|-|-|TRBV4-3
CASSQRPGLWNTEAFF
TGCGCCAGCAGCCAACGACCCGGACTGTGGAACACTGAAGCTTTCTTT
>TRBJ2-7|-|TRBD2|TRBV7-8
CASSHGGSSSYEQYF
TGTGCCAGCAGCCACGGGGGGTCTTCCTCCTACGAGCAGTACTTC
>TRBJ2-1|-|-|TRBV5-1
CASSLGPAGEANEQFF
TGCGCCAGCAGCTTGGGACCAGCGGGCGAAGCGAATGAGCAGTTCTTC
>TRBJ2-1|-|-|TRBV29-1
CSVEKRLYNEQFF
TGCAGCGTTGAAAAGCGGCTTTACAATGAGCAGTTCTTC
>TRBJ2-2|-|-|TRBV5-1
CASSSDIANTGELFF
TGCGCCAGCAGCTCCGACATCGCGAACACCGGGGAGCTGTTTTTT
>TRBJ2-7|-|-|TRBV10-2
CASRAGSVYEQYF
TGCGCCAGCAGGGCAGGGTCAGTCTACGAGCAGTACTTC
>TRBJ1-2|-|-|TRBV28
CASSTGNPAGYTF
TGTGCCAGCAGTACAGGGAACCCTGCGGGCTACACCTTC
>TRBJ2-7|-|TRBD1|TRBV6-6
CASSSWTGTDEQYF
TGTGCCAGCAGTTCCTGGACAGGGACCGACGAGCAGTACTTC
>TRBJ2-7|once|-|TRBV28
CASSLTVFSYEQYF
TGTGCCAGCAGTTTGACAGTTTTCTCCTACGAGCAGTACTTC
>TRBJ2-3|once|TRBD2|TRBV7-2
CASSFSGVEYDTQYF
TGTGCCAGCAGCTTTAGCGGGGTAGAGTACGATACGCAGTATTTT
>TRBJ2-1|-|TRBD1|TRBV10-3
CAISPETGVHEQFF
TGTGCCATCAGCCCAGAGACAGGGGTCCATGAGCAGTTCTTC
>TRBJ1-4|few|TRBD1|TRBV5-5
CASSLPGQGYNEKLFF
TGTGCCAGCAGCCTCCCCGGACAGGGGTATAATGAAAAACTGTTTTTT
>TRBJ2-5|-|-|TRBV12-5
CASGLGQVPETQYF
TGTGCTAGTGGTTTGGGACAGGTGCCAGAGACCCAGTACTTC
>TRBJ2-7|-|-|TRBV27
CASSLFHLRDSVGSEQYF
TGTGCCAGCAGTTTATTCCACCTCCGGGACTCGGTGGGGAGCGAGCAGTACTTC
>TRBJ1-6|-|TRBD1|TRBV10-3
CAIRKTGTDNSPLHF
TGTGCCATCAGAAAAACCGGGACAGACAATTCACCCCTCCACTTT
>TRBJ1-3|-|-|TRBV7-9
CASSSQEANTIYF
TGTGCCAGCAGCTCGCAAGAAGCAAACACCATATATTTT
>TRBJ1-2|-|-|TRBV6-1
CASTPMGLPIYGYTF
TGTGCCAGCACCCCTATGGGCCTCCCGATCTATGGCTACACCTTC
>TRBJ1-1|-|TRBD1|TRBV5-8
CASSHRTGRVSTEAFF
TGTGCCAGCAGCCACCGGACAGGGCGGGTGAGCACTGAAGCTTTCTTT
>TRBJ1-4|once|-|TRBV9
CASSAAVEGGKLFF
TGTGCCAGCAGCGCGGCAGTTGAGGGAGGAAAACTGTTTTTT
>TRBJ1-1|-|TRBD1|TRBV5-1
CASSQIPGQGATEAFF
TGCGCCAGCAGCCAGATTCCGGGACAGGGGGCTACTGAAGCTTTCTTT
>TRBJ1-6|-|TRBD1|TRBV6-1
CASSVGQMNSPLHF
TGTGCCAGCAGTGTGGGACAGATGAATTCACCCCTCCACTTT
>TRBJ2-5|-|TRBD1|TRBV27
CASRLQGSRTQYF
TGTGCCAGCAGGCTACAGGGGAGTAGGACCCAGTACTTC
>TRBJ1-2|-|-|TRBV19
CASSILGAGYGYTF
TGTGCCAGTAGTATCTTGGGGGCTGGCTATGGCTACACCTTC
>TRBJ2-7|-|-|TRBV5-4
CASSRRASGEQYF
TGTGCCAGCAGCCGGAGGGCCAGTGGCGAGCAGTACTTC
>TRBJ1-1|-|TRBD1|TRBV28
CASTIETGIAFF
TGTGCCAGCACGATAGAGACAGGGATCGCTTTCTTT
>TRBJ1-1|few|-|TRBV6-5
CATRWGENTEAFF
TGTGCCACCAGGTGGGGGGAGAACACTGAAGCTTTCTTT
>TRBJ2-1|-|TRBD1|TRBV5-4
CASSTDRGKLF
TGTGCCAGCAGCACGGACAGGGGAAAGCTCTTC
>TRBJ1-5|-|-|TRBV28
CASSVAGRRDQPQHF
TGTGCCAGCAGTGTAGCAGGGCGACGTGATCAGCCCCAGCATTTT
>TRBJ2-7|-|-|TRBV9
CASSQAPGRRDYKQYF
TGTGCCAGCAGCCAAGCACCCGGTCGGAGGGATTACAAGCAGTACTTC
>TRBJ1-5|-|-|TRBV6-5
CASRTTGLGNQPQHF
TGTGCCAGCAGGACTACAGGGTTGGGGAATCAGCCCCAGCATTTT
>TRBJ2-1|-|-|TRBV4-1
CASSQRRDSYNEQFF
TGCGCCAGCAGCCAACGGAGGGATTCCTACAATGAGCAGTTCTTC
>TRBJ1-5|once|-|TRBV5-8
CASSPGPSNQPQHF
TGTGCCAGCAGCCCAGGGCCTAGCAATCAGCCCCAGCATTTT
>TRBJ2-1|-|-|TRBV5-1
CASSLLGNSYNEQFF
TGCGCCAGCAGCTTGCTCGGGAACTCCTACAATGAGCAGTTCTTC
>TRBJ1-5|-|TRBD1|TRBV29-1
CSVVARGDNQPQHF
TGCAGCGTTGTTGCCAGGGGGGACAATCAGCCCCAGCATTTT
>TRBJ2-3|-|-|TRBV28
CASRRRGITDTQYF
TGTGCCAGCAGGAGGCGCGGGATCACAGATACGCAGTATTTT
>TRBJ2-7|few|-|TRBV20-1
CSASDLYEQYF
TGCAGTGCTAGCGACTTGTACGAGCAGTACTTC
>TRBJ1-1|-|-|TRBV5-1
CASSLVTDTEAFF
TGCGCCAGCAGCTTGGTGACAGACACTGAAGCTTTCTTT
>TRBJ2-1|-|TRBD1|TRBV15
CATIPDRGRVGEQFF
TGTGCCACCATCCCGGACAGGGGACGGGTCGGTGAGCAGTTCTTC
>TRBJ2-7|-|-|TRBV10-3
CAISDSGNPYEQYF
TGTGCCATCAGTGATTCGGGGAACCCCTACGAGCAGTACTTC
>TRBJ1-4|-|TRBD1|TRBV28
CASNRDRGEKLFF
TGTGCCAGCAACCGGGACAGGGGGGAAAAACTGTTTTTT
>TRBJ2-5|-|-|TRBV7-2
CASSLASQETQYF
TGTGCCAGCAGCTTAGCTAGTCAAGAGACCCAGTACTTC
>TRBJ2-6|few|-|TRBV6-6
CASSDGQSGANVLTF
TGTGCCAGCAGTGATGGACAATCTGGGGCCAACGTCCTGACTTTC
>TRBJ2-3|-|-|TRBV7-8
CASSYRAQGDTQYF
TGTGCCAGCAGCTACCGGGCCCAGGGAGATACGCAGTATTTT
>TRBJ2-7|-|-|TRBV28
CASSLLQGAYEQYF
TGTGCCAGCAGTTTGTTACAGGGAGCTTACGAGCAGTACTTC
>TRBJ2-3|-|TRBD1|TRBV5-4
CASSLRQGSTDTQYF
TGTGCCAGCAGCTTGCGACAGGGCAGCACAGATACGCAGTATTTT
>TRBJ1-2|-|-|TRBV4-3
CASSQEYNYNYGYTF
TGCGCCAGCAGCCAAGAGTACAATTATAACTATGGCTACACCTTC